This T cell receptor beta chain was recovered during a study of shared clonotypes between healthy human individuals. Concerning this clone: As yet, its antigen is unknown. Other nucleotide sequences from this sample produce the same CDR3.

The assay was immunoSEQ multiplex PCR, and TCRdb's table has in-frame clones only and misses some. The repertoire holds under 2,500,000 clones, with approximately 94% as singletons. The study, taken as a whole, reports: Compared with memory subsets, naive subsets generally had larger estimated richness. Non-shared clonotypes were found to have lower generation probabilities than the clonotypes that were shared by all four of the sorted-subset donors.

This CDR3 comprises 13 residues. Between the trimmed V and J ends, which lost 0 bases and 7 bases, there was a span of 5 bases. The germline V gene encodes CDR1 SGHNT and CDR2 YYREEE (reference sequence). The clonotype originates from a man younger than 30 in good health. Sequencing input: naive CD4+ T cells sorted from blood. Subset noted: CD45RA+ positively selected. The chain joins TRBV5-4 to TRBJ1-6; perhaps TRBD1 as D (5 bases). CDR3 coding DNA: TGTGCCAGCAGCTTGGACAGGAATTCACCCCTCCACTTT. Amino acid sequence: CASSLDRNSPLHF.